The 13 T cell receptor beta chains below were found in one sample sequenced in a study of cytomegalovirus exposure and HLA in healthy donors. This PCR relied on a set of 60 Vbeta primers and 13 Jbeta primers. TCRdb keeps only in-frame clones here, not all; method: immunoSEQ multiplex PCR. Of 150,000 or so clones in the sample, 60% to 80% are singletons; the top ten hold 5% to 7%. Sequencing used PBMCs. The receptors derive from a man in his forties in good health and CMV-seropositive.

The chain links TRBV5-3 to TRBJ2-1; D is perhaps TRBD2 (5 bases). TRBV5-3 is an open reading frame whose function is uncertain. The V gene lost 6 bases and the J gene lost 4 bases, with 14 bases spanning the gap. The CDR3 contains 14 residues. Written as DNA, the CDR3 is TGTGCCAGAATGTGGGAGCGTACGTACAATGAGCAGTTCTTC. It encodes CARMWERTYNEQFF.

CDR3 sequence (DNA): TGTGCCAGTAGTCCTGGGCAGGTTATCTACGAGCAGTACTTC. Translated: CASSPGQVIYEQYF. The rearrangement uses TRBV19 and TRBJ2-7; D not resolved. Germline V gives CDR1 LNHDA, CDR2 SQIVND (reference sequence). The CDR3 covers 14 residues. V dropped 5 bases and J dropped 3 bases, with 14 bases sitting between them.

The V and J genes are TRBV7-9 and TRBJ2-5; D is uncertain. This CDR3 is 15 amino acids long. The germline V gene has CDR1 SEHNR and CDR2 FQNEAQ (reference sequence). V gave up 8 bases and J gave up 2 bases, with 18 bases separating them. Written as DNA, the CDR3 is TGTGCCAGCGGTACCACGTTGGGCAAACAAGAGACCCAGTACTTC. Its protein product is CASGTTLGKQETQYF.

The chain has TRBV12-5 and TRBJ2-1; TRBD2 matches 10 bases. Germline CDR1 and CDR2: LGHNT and FRNRAP. CDR3 length equals 19 residues. Unmatched junction bases numbered 10, after V lost 2 bases and J lost 0 bases. CDR3 loop: CASGLLRTSGWSSYNEQFF. CDR3 coding DNA: TGTGCTAGTGGTTTGCTAAGGACTAGCGGTTGGAGCTCCTACAATGAGCAGTTCTTC.

The CDR3 DNA sequence: TGTGCCAGCTCACTAACGGGCCAGGGGGCCTACGAGCAGTACTTC. It encodes CASSLTGQGAYEQYF. The chain joins TRBV18 to TRBJ2-7; 7 bases fit TRBD1. The trim removed 4 bases at V and 2 bases at J, leaving 8 bases unmatched. CDR1 is KGHSH and CDR2 is LQKENI in the germline V gene. The length of the CDR3 is 15 residues.

The chain couples TRBV7-2 to TRBJ1-1; no reliable D call. CDR1 is SGHTA and CDR2 is FQGNSA in the germline V gene. The V and J ends lost 5 bases and 0 bases respectively, with 7 bases between them. The CDR3 has 13 amino acids. CDR3 loop: CASSPHLNTEAFF. Written as DNA, the CDR3 is TGTGCCAGCAGCCCCCATTTGAACACTGAAGCTTTCTTT. The variable domain in full, completed from reference TRBV7-2 and TRBJ1-1, reads GAGVSQSPSNKVTEKGKDVELRCDPISGHTALYWYRQSLGQGLEFLIYFQGNSAPDKSGLPSDRFSAERTGGSVSTLTIQRTQQEDSAVYLCASSPHLNTEAFFGQGTRLTVV.

The rearrangement uses TRBV7-3 and TRBJ2-5; tentatively, D is TRBD1 (8 bases). The ends were cut back, 5 bases at V and 6 bases at J, with 13 bases in the middle. Germline assignment: CDR1 SGHTA and CDR2 FQGTGA. The CDR3 runs to 13 residues. The CDR3 DNA sequence: TGTGCCAGCAGCGTACAGGGGGGGCAGACCCAGTACTTC. It encodes CASSVQGGQTQYF.

The V gene is TRBV5-1, the J gene TRBJ2-1; 10 bases match TRBD2. Germline V gene lookup returns CDR1 SGHRS and CDR2 YFSETQ. This CDR3 contains 15 residues. J was trimmed by 7 bases and V by 4 bases; bases with no gene match: 8. The CDR3 sequence is CASSESAGGPNEQFF. The CDR3 DNA reads as TGCGCCAGCAGCGAGTCAGCGGGAGGGCCGAATGAGCAGTTCTTC.

The CDR3 loop is CASTSGSTDTQYF. The CDR3 coding sequence is TGTGCCAGCACTAGCGGGAGCACAGATACGCAGTATTTT. The chain recombines TRBV25-1 with TRBJ2-3; the match to TRBD2 covers 8 bases. The ends lost 7 bases at V and 0 bases at J; junction bases unmatched: 0. CDR3 length equals 13 residues. Germline V lookup: CDR1 MGHDK, CDR2 SYGVNS.

The J gene is TRBJ2-3, the V gene TRBV27, with 14 nucleotides matching TRBD2. CDR1 and CDR2 from the germline V gene are MNHEY and SMNVEV (reference sequence). The CDR3 contains 17 residues. V was pared by 5 bases and J by 2 bases, with 6 bases of the junction left unmatched. The DNA for the CDR3 is TGTGCCAGCAGTAAGGGACTAGCGGGGGTCGTCACAGATACGCAGTATTTT. Its protein is CASSKGLAGVVTDTQYF.

The CDR3 DNA reads TGTGCCAGCAGCTTGGGAGGCCCTAGCACAGATACGCAGTATTTT. Protein sequence: CASSLGGPSTDTQYF. V is TRBV5-4 and J is TRBJ2-3; D not certain. V gave up 0 bases and J gave up 0 bases, with 8 bases separating them. CDR1 is SGHNT, CDR2 YYREEE, per germline (reference sequence). This CDR3 is built from 15 residues.

This clone is a singleton in its sample. J is TRBJ1-5 and V is TRBV28; D is possibly TRBD1 (6 bases). There are 15 residues in the CDR3. V dropped 6 bases and J dropped 7 bases, with 19 bases sitting between them. From germline, CDR1 is MDHEN and CDR2 SYDVKM. The CDR3 sequence is CASSRAGGTTQPQHF. In DNA form, the CDR3 reads TGTGCCAGCAGCCGCGCTGGGGGCACAACCCAGCCCCAGCATTTT.

The chain links TRBV6-4 to TRBJ2-6; D perhaps matches TRBD2 (7 bases). The germline gives CDR1 MRHNA, CDR2 SNTAGT. CDR3 length: 17 amino acids. Trimming left V 3 bases short and J 3 bases short, with 15 bases between. CDR3 residues: CASSEWGGGVGANVLTF. CDR3 sequence (DNA): TGTGCCAGCAGTGAGTGGGGGGGCGGAGTTGGGGCCAACGTCCTGACTTTC.